Listed below are T cell receptor beta chains from one sample, sequenced in a study of blood T cells in healthy people across ages. One entry per CDR3 protein results from TCRdb running MiXCR on the 5' RACE reads. The top ten clones hold approximately 2.1% of a sample with about 1.8 million distinct CDR3 sequences, 49% of them seen once. Sequencing was done on a sample of blood. These TCRs come from a woman in her 40s in good health. Each CDR3 is given with its conserved first and last residue. A D gene is named only where the DNA matches it firmly. Expanded clones are given a class, and other clones once, few, many or no size at all.

CDR3: CASSQKGTGNYEQYF
DNA: TGCGCCAGCAGCCAGAAGGGAACAGGGAACTACGAGCAGTACTTC
J: TRBJ2-7
size: few
V: TRBV4-3
D: .

CDR3: CAIRRTGEETQYF
DNA: TGTGCCATCAGAAGAACAGGAGAGGAGACCCAGTACTTC
J: TRBJ2-5
size: few
V: TRBV10-3
D: .

CDR3: CSVDGGPSTDTQYF
DNA: TGCAGCGTTGACGGGGGACCTAGCACAGATACGCAGTATTTT
J: TRBJ2-3
size: .
V: TRBV29-1
D: .

CDR3: CASSLPDTYGYTF
DNA: TGCGCCAGCAGCTTGCCCGATACCTATGGCTACACCTTC
J: TRBJ1-2
size: .
V: TRBV5-1
D: .

CDR3: CASSDGRTYGYTF
DNA: TGCGCCAGCAGTGATGGACGGACGTATGGCTACACCTTC
J: TRBJ1-2
size: few
V: TRBV5-1
D: .

CDR3: CASRGAGFSDEQFF
DNA: TGTGCCAGCAGGGGGGCGGGCTTCTCGGATGAGCAGTTCTTC
J: TRBJ2-1
size: .
V: TRBV28
D: .

CDR3: CSARQGQKPQHF
DNA: TGCAGTGCGAGACAGGGACAAAAGCCCCAGCATTTT
J: TRBJ1-5
size: .
V: TRBV20-1
D: TRBD1

CDR3: CSARGEPVFSPYNEQFF
DNA: TGCAGTGCTAGAGGGGAACCTGTCTTCAGCCCCTACAATGAGCAGTTCTTC
J: TRBJ2-1
size: few
V: TRBV20-1
D: .

CDR3: CATSRDDLGLETQYF
DNA: TGTGCCACCAGCAGAGATGATTTGGGCCTAGAGACCCAGTACTTC
J: TRBJ2-5
size: .
V: TRBV15
D: .

CDR3: CASSDPGQGADEQYF
DNA: TGCGCCAGCAGCGACCCGGGGCAGGGGGCTGACGAGCAGTACTTC
J: TRBJ2-7
size: .
V: TRBV5-1
D: TRBD1

CDR3: CSAPGESKNSQYF
DNA: TGCAGTGCGCCAGGGGAATCCAAAAACAGTCAGTACTTC
J: TRBJ2-4
size: .
V: TRBV20-1
D: .

CDR3: CASSPAPLVGSYNEQYF
DNA: TGTGCCAGCAGCCCCGCTCCGCTTGTGGGTTCCTACAATGAGCAGTACTTC
J: TRBJ2-7
size: .
V: TRBV7-9
D: .

CDR3: CSASATGRNIQYF
DNA: TGCAGTGCTAGCGCGACAGGGAGAAACATTCAGTACTTC
J: TRBJ2-4
size: .
V: TRBV20-1
D: TRBD1

CDR3: CSVEDLTSGDLYQETQYF
DNA: TGCAGCGTTGAAGATTTGACTAGCGGGGACCTGTACCAAGAGACCCAGTACTTC
J: TRBJ2-5
size: few
V: TRBV29-1
D: TRBD2

CDR3: CASSLNTRELFF
DNA: TGTGCCAGCAGCCTGAACACCAGGGAGCTGTTTTTT
J: TRBJ2-2
size: .
V: TRBV9
D: .

CDR3: CASSFVSQSDTQYF
DNA: TGTGCCAGCAGCTTTGTGTCACAATCGGATACGCAGTATTTT
J: TRBJ2-3
size: .
V: TRBV7-2
D: .

CDR3: CASSLGQRWANVLTF
DNA: TGTGCCAGCAGTCTGGGTCAGCGGTGGGCCAACGTCCTGACTTTC
J: TRBJ2-6
size: few
V: TRBV27
D: .

CDR3: CASSQELAGSYNEQFF
DNA: TGTGCCAGCAGCCAAGAACTGGCGGGGAGTTACAATGAGCAGTTCTTC
J: TRBJ2-1
size: many
V: TRBV4-2
D: .

CDR3: CASSYGGGLLYEQYF
DNA: TGTGCCAGCAGTTACGGGGGGGGACTTCTCTACGAGCAGTACTTC
J: TRBJ2-7
size: .
V: TRBV6-2/TRBV6-3
D: TRBD2

CDR3: CSVGQLEETQYF
DNA: TGCAGCGTTGGACAGTTAGAAGAGACCCAGTACTTC
J: TRBJ2-5
size: .
V: TRBV29-1
D: .

CDR3: CASSVQSGTDTQYF
DNA: TGTGCCAGCAGCGTACAGTCTGGCACAGATACGCAGTATTTT
J: TRBJ2-3
size: .
V: TRBV7-9
D: .

CDR3: CASSLVVAGGTYGYTF
DNA: TGTGCCAGCAGTTTAGTTGTGGCAGGGGGGACTTATGGCTACACCTTC
J: TRBJ1-2
size: .
V: TRBV28
D: TRBD1

CDR3: CASSELGQEQYF
DNA: TGTGCCAGCAGTGAACTCGGACAGGAGCAGTACTTC
J: TRBJ2-7
size: many
V: TRBV2
D: .

CDR3: CATSRDNGLRPQHF
DNA: TGTGCCACCAGCAGAGATAACGGCCTTAGGCCCCAGCATTTT
J: TRBJ1-5
size: .
V: TRBV15
D: .

CDR3: CASSLTGAYTDTQYF
DNA: TGTGCCAGCAGCTTGACAGGGGCCTACACAGATACGCAGTATTTT
J: TRBJ2-3
size: .
V: TRBV7-6
D: TRBD1

CDR3: CASSFPRGGADGTQYF
DNA: TGTGCCAGCAGTTTCCCTCGCGGGGGGGCCGACGGTACGCAGTATTTT
J: TRBJ2-3
size: .
V: TRBV6-2/TRBV6-3
D: TRBD2

CDR3: CASIVSVNSPLHF
DNA: TGTGCCAGCATTGTGTCCGTGAATTCACCCCTCCACTTT
J: TRBJ1-6
size: .
V: TRBV6-1
D: .

CDR3: CASSPRSDGQETQYF
DNA: TGTGCCAGCAGCCCCAGAAGTGACGGCCAAGAGACCCAGTACTTC
J: TRBJ2-5
size: .
V: TRBV11-2
D: .

CDR3: CASSQVTAGGRLAKNIQYF
DNA: TGCGCCAGCAGCCAAGTTACAGCGGGGGGCCGTTTAGCCAAAAACATTCAGTACTTC
J: TRBJ2-4
size: few
V: TRBV4-1
D: TRBD2

CDR3: CATSYPGGDQPQHF
DNA: TGTGCCACCAGCTACCCAGGGGGCGATCAGCCCCAGCATTTT
J: TRBJ1-5
size: .
V: TRBV15
D: TRBD1

CDR3: CASSRDAHNQPQHF
DNA: TGTGCCAGCAGCCGGGACGCTCACAATCAGCCCCAGCATTTT
J: TRBJ1-5
size: .
V: TRBV9
D: .

CDR3: CASSSRQDFSYEQYF
DNA: TGTGCCAGCAGCTCTCGGCAGGACTTCTCCTACGAGCAGTACTTC
J: TRBJ2-7
size: .
V: TRBV7-9
D: .